This TCR beta chain was recovered during a study of cytomegalovirus exposure and HLA in healthy donors. General study findings and limits: One variant, a missense change in DCLRE1C, was linked in a later analysis to TCR beta V- and J-gene trimming. A classifier reportedly called cytomegalovirus status with high sensitivity and specificity. The productive fraction for most TCR beta V segments was about 87% or about 30% in an earlier analysis.

Both 60 Vbeta primers and 13 Jbeta primers went into the PCR. Per the original methods: Per a later analysis, the number of unique TCR beta chains was around 80 million, of which roughly 9.9 million were shared. Using immunoSEQ multiplex PCR, the repertoire was profiled, and TCRdb retains in-frame clones only, with some absent. The DNA gave D and trimming, while V, J and clone size come from that table. In the table there are some 150,000 clones, approximately 76% of which are singletons. Germline-derived CDR1 and CDR2 are LNHDA and SQIVND (reference sequence). The CDR3 has 13 amino acids. The J segment lost 5 bases and the V segment lost 7 bases, leaving 8 bases of the junction unmatched. Notes on this clone: As yet, its antigen is unknown.

The chain carries TRBV19 and TRBJ2-7; 7 nucleotides line up with TRBD1. The sequence derives from a man aged 55 to 70 in good health and CMV-seronegative. The specimen sequenced was PBMCs. In DNA, the CDR3 is TGTGCCAGTACCGAGACAGGGTGGAACGAGCAGTACTTC. Its protein product is CASTETGWNEQYF.